This entry lists 7 T cell receptor beta chains sequenced from one sample in a study of glioma-infiltrating T cells. TCR alpha and beta CDR3 regions were amplified from RNA using iRepertoire nested multiplex PCR. MiXCR was run by TCRdb on the multiplex PCR reads, yielding one entry per CDR3 protein. The profile shows about 2,500 distinct CDR3 sequences, approximately 69% of them singletons. The material sequenced was glioma tissue, nonneoplastic brain tissue, or PBMCs (not recorded which). Receptors originate from a human donor with low-grade glioma or glioblastoma, undergoing nonglioma brain surgery, or in good health (not recorded which).

In the case of this clonotype: A junction boundary mismatches the germline segment, possibly from a read error. V is TRBV27 and J is TRBJ2-5; possibly TRBD1 or TRBD2 for D (5 bases each). Germline V CDR1 and CDR2: MNHEY, SMNVEV (reference sequence). The CDR3 loop spans 14 amino acids. The CDR3, as DNA: TGTGCCAGCAGTCTCGCCCCGTTAGGGGAGAACCAGGACTTC. Its protein is CASSLAPLGENQDF.

The chain uses TRBV7-9 and TRBJ2-1; unclear D gene. Germline values: CDR1 SEHNR, CDR2 FQNEAQ (reference sequence). The CDR3 covers 14 residues. Trimming left V 3 bases short and J 12 bases short, with 18 bases between. CDR3 in amino acids: CASSFGRITDTQFF. The CDR3 coding sequence is TGTGCCAGCAGCTTTGGCAGAATTACAGATACGCAGTTCTTC.

Remarks on this clonotype: A junction boundary mismatches the germline segment, possibly from a read error. The chain combines TRBV27 with TRBJ1-2; 7 bases align to TRBD1. CDR1 and CDR2 (germline): MNHEY, SMNVEV (reference sequence). The CDR3 totals 16 residues. The CDR3 sequence is CASSLSTGKGHYGYTF. The CDR3 DNA reads TGTGCCAGTAGTTTATCGACAGGGAAAGGCCACTATGGCTACACCTTC.

This clonotype is a singleton in its sample. The chain joins TRBV29-1 to TRBJ2-7; tentatively, D is TRBD1 (6 bases). Germline values: CDR1 SQVTM, CDR2 ANQGSEA. The length of the CDR3 is 11 residues. The CDR3 here is CRATQGNEKYV. The DNA for the CDR3 is TGCAGGGCGACCCAGGGGAACGAGAAGTACGTC.

The chain recombines TRBV3-1 with TRBJ2-1; the D gene is possibly TRBD1 (6 bases). V lost 3 bases and J lost 12, with 18 bases in between. Per germline, CDR1 LGHDT and CDR2 YNNKEL (reference sequence). This CDR3 comprises 14 residues. The CDR3 spells CASSQDTGNYGQFF. CDR3 DNA sequence: TGTGCCAGCAGCCAGGATACAGGGAACTATGGGCAGTTCTTC.

Turning to this clonotype: A junction boundary mismatches the germline segment, possibly from a read error. The chain's CDR3 is CAISQAWEETRYF. The DNA of the CDR3 is TGCGCCATCAGCCAAGCATGGGAAGAGACCCGGTACTTC. The chain links TRBV4-1 to TRBJ2-5; D uncertain. This CDR3 region has 13 residues. Per germline, CDR1 MGHRA and CDR2 YSYEKL.

The rearrangement joins TRBV20-1 to TRBJ1-2; D might be TRBD1 (5 bases). V gave up 3 bases and J gave up 8 bases, with 22 bases separating them. In germline, CDR1 is DFQATT, CDR2 SNEGSKA (reference sequence). The CDR3 is made up of 15 amino acids. This CDR3 is CSASSQDRLTGGYTF. DNA of the CDR3: TGCAGTGCTAGCAGCCAAGATCGCCTAACAGGAGGCTACACCTTC.